A selection of T cell receptor beta chains follows, all from one sample in a study of cytomegalovirus exposure and HLA in healthy donors. Sequenced by immunoSEQ multiplex PCR; TCRdb stores in-frame clones only, minus some. This table has about 110,000 clones, roughly 15% appearing once. The specimen sequenced was PBMCs. These receptors all come from a female donor in good health and CMV-seronegative. The CDR3 runs from the conserved cysteine through the conserved F or W. Fields, in order: D gene, clone size, J gene, V gene, CDR3 DNA, CDR3 protein. The D gene is left open where the match is weak. The size of a clone is reported for some rows only, either as once, few or many, or as a class for expanded clones.

>NA|few|TRBJ1-5|TRBV4-3
TGCGCCAGCAGCCAGTTTGCGGTGGACAATCAGCCCCAGCATTTT
CASSQFAVDNQPQHF
>NA|few|TRBJ1-1|TRBV6-5
TGTGCCAGCATGCTAGGCTCGAACACTGAAGCTTTCTTT
CASMLGSNTEAFF
>NA|few|TRBJ1-4|TRBV11-2
TGTGCCAGCAGCAACAGGGTAGGATTCGAAAAACTGTTTTTT
CASSNRVGFEKLFF
>TRBD1|NA|TRBJ2-1|TRBV30
TGTGCCTGGAGTCCAGGGGGCGGAGAGCAGTTCTTC
CAWSPGGGEQFF
>NA|NA|TRBJ2-5|TRBV21-1
TGTGCCAGCAGCAAAGCGGGGACAACACATCAAGAGACCCAGTACTTC
CASSKAGTTHQETQYF
>NA|NA|TRBJ2-3|TRBV11-3
TGTGCCAGCAGCTTAGATGGACCGGGAGTGGGCACAGATACGCAGTATTTT
CASSLDGPGVGTDTQYF
>NA|NA|TRBJ1-1|TRBV5-1
TGCGCCAGCAGCAAAAAGGACCCGGGACAAAAGAACACTGAAGCTTTCTTT
CASSKKDPGQKNTEAFF
>NA|few|TRBJ1-4|TRBV19
TGTGCCAGTAGTAAAGGGAGGCAGCCTGCAACTAATGAAAAACTGTTTTTT
CASSKGRQPATNEKLFF
>TRBD1|few|TRBJ2-2|TRBV19
TGTGCCAGTAGGCGTCAGGGGGCAGCCGGGGAGCTGTTTTTT
CASRRQGAAGELFF
>TRBD2|few|TRBJ2-1|TRBV7-6
TGTGCCAGCAGCTTAGTCGGGACTAGCCGAAACAATGAGCAGTTCTTC
CASSLVGTSRNNEQFF
>TRBD2|few|TRBJ2-1|TRBV5-1
TGCGCCAGCAGCTTGGGTAGCGGGGGCTCCTACAATGAGCAGTTCTTC
CASSLGSGGSYNEQFF
>TRBD1|NA|TRBJ2-4|TRBV7-2
TGTGCCAGCAGCCCCTGGACAGGGAATTTAAACATTCAGTACTTC
CASSPWTGNLNIQYF
>NA|NA|TRBJ1-1|TRBV28
TGTGCCAGCAGTTTCGCGGGGCGGGGTGAAGCTTTCTTT
CASSFAGRGEAFF
>NA|few|TRBJ1-4|TRBV19
TGTGCCAGTAGTGACGGGGGGCGTACAACTAATGAAAAACTGTTTTTT
CASSDGGRTTNEKLFF
>NA|NA|TRBJ1-3|TRBV6-1
TGTGCCAGCAGTGGACCCAGGGGCGGGGGCTCTGGAAACACCATATATTTT
CASSGPRGGGSGNTIYF
>NA|NA|TRBJ1-1|TRBV5-1
TGCGCCAGCAGCTTGGCGGGGGGGCGGGGCACTGAAGCTTTCTTT
CASSLAGGRGTEAFF
>TRBD1|NA|TRBJ2-1|TRBV19
TGTGCCAGTAGTATAGTGACAGGGTGGGCGGATGAGCAGTTCTTC
CASSIVTGWADEQFF
>TRBD1|few|TRBJ2-7|TRBV4-1
TGCGCCAGCAGCCAAGGGGACAGGGACACCTACGAGCAGTACTTC
CASSQGDRDTYEQYF
>NA|NA|TRBJ1-2|TRBV27
TGTGCCAGCGGTCGCAGAGAAACTCCGGGTGGCTACACCTTC
CASGRRETPGGYTF
>NA|NA|TRBJ2-7|TRBV18
TGTGCCAGCTCACCATTCCGGGACGAGCAGTACTTC
CASSPFRDEQYF
>NA|few|TRBJ1-1|TRBV2
TGTGCCAGCATGTCGGTCACTGAAGCTTTCTTT
CASMSVTEAFF
>NA|NA|TRBJ1-5|TRBV18
TGTGCCAGCTCACCAGTTGGTGGGCAGGGGAATCAGCCCCAGCATTTT
CASSPVGGQGNQPQHF
>TRBD1|few|TRBJ1-5|TRBV2
TGTGCCAGCAGTGATATCGACAGGGCAAGCAATCAGCCCCAGCATTTT
CASSDIDRASNQPQHF
>TRBD1|few|TRBJ1-2|TRBV6-5
TGTGCCAGCAGGGACGCTGACAGGGTAAATGGCTACACCTTC
CASRDADRVNGYTF
>TRBD1|few|TRBJ1-5|TRBV30
TGTGCCTGGAGTAAATATCAGGACAGGGATCAGCCCCAGCATTTT
CAWSKYQDRDQPQHF
>NA|NA|TRBJ2-5|TRBV7-2
TGTGCCAGCAGCTTAGCGACTCGCACAACCCAGTACTTC
CASSLATRTTQYF
>TRBD2|NA|TRBJ2-2|TRBV7-7
TGTGCTAGCAGCTCCCGACTAGCGCGAGACACCGGGGAGCTGTTTTTT
CASSSRLARDTGELFF
>TRBD2|NA|TRBJ2-1|TRBV19
TGTGCCAGTAAGGAGCGGGAAAAGTGGAATGAGCAGTTCTTC
CASKEREKWNEQFF
>NA|NA|TRBJ2-7|TRBV7-2
TGTGCCAGCAGCCAGAGAGCGGGCTACGAGCAGTACTTC
CASSQRAGYEQYF
>NA|few|TRBJ2-6|TRBV6-1
TGTGCCAGCAGTTCCGGGTTCTCTGGGGCCAACGTCCTGACTTTC
CASSSGFSGANVLTF
>NA|few|TRBJ2-7|TRBV30
TGTGCCTGGAGTCTAGCGTCCTACGAGCAGTACTTC
CAWSLASYEQYF
>TRBD2|NA|TRBJ2-1|TRBV2
TGTGCCAGCAGTGGGATGGGAGCGGGGTCCTACAATGAGCAGTTCTTC
CASSGMGAGSYNEQFF
>TRBD1|few|TRBJ2-3|TRBV30
TGTGCCTGGAGTGTACGAGGGACAGGGGTCACAGATACGCAGTATTTT
CAWSVRGTGVTDTQYF
>NA|few|TRBJ2-2|TRBV7-6
TGTGCCAGCAGCTTAGTAGTGGGCCCCACAGACGGGGAGCTGTTTTTT
CASSLVVGPTDGELFF
>NA|NA|TRBJ1-2|TRBV7-9
TGTGCCAGCAGCTTATCCGCTAACTATGGCTACACCTTC
CASSLSANYGYTF
>TRBD1|NA|TRBJ2-7|TRBV7-9
TGTGCCAGCAGCAGTACCGGGACAGGGCGGGACGAGCAGTACTTC
CASSSTGTGRDEQYF
>NA|NA|TRBJ1-5|TRBV28
TGTGCCAGCAGTTTATCCCCGAGAAATCAGCCCCAGCATTTT
CASSLSPRNQPQHF
>TRBD1|few|TRBJ2-7|TRBV30
TGTGCCTGGAGTGGACGACAGGGGGTGCTTTGGGAGCAGTACTTC
CAWSGRQGVLWEQYF
>TRBD1|NA|TRBJ2-3|TRBV19
TGTGCCAGTAGTATTAGGGGACAGGCGGTAACAGATACGCAGTATTTT
CASSIRGQAVTDTQYF
>TRBD1|few|TRBJ1-1|TRBV7-9
TGTGCCAGCAGCTTTCGAACAGGGGGTCACACTGAAGCTTTCTTT
CASSFRTGGHTEAFF
>TRBD1|NA|TRBJ1-4|TRBV5-1
TGCGCCAGCAGCTACAGGGGGCTCTCAGCAACTAATGAAAAACTGTTTTTT
CASSYRGLSATNEKLFF
>NA|NA|TRBJ1-5|TRBV10-3
TGTGCCATCAGTGAGGGGGGAGAGGGAGGGCAGCCCCAGCATTTT
CAISEGGEGGQPQHF
>NA|NA|TRBJ2-1|TRBV15
TGTGCCACCAGCAGAGAAGGGCCTAGCGCGGTGAGTGAGCAGTTCTTC
CATSREGPSAVSEQFF
>TRBD1|NA|TRBJ1-6|TRBV28
TGTGCCAGCAGTCTCCCCGGGACAGGGGGTTTTGGTTCACCCCTCCACTTT
CASSLPGTGGFGSPLHF
>TRBD1|NA|TRBJ1-4|TRBV19
TGTGCCAGCAGGGACAGGGTAGACGAAAAACTGTTTTTT
CASRDRVDEKLFF
>NA|few|TRBJ1-2|TRBV5-1
TGCGCCAGCACCGAGTTTGAGCACCCCTCTATTAACTATGGCTACACCTTC
CASTEFEHPSINYGYTF
>NA|few|TRBJ2-3|TRBV29-1
TGCAGCCTTGCAGGAAGCCCGGCCGGAGATACGCAGTATTTT
CSLAGSPAGDTQYF
>NA|few|TRBJ1-4|TRBV30
TGTGCCTGGAGTGTACTAACGAATAGACAGCTTAATGAAAAACTGTTTTTT
CAWSVLTNRQLNEKLFF
>NA|NA|TRBJ2-3|TRBV19
TGTGCCAGTAGTCAAACTAGGACAGATACGCAGTATTTT
CASSQTRTDTQYF
>NA|NA|TRBJ1-6|TRBV10-1
TGCGCCAGCAGTGAGTCAGGAGACAATTCACCCCTCCACTTT
CASSESGDNSPLHF
>NA|NA|TRBJ2-3|TRBV6-4
TGTGCCAGCAGTCTCCGCCAGGGTGCAGATACGCAGTATTTT
CASSLRQGADTQYF
>NA|NA|TRBJ1-1|TRBV11-2
TGTGCAGTAAAGAGCCGGGGAGAGGGTTTTCGCACTGAAGCTTTCTTT
CAVKSRGEGFRTEAFF
>TRBD2|few|TRBJ2-1|TRBV7-3
TGTGCCAGCAGCTTGATAGCGGGGGCCGTCAATGAGCAGTTCTTC
CASSLIAGAVNEQFF
>NA|NA|TRBJ1-4|TRBV28
TGTGCCAGCAGTTTACCCAGGGGAGCAGCAACTAATGAAAAACTGTTTTTT
CASSLPRGAATNEKLFF